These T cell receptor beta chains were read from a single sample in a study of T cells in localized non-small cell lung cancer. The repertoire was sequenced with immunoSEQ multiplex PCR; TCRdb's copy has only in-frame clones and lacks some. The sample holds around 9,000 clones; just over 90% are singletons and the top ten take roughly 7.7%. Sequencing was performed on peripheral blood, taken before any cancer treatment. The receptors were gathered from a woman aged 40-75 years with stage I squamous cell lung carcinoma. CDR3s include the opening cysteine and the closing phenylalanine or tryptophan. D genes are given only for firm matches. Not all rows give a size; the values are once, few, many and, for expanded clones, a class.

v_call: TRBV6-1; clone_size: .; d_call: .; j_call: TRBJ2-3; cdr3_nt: TGTGCCAGCAGTGAAGCGCGGAGGGGGTTAGGGGATACGCAGTATTTT; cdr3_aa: CASSEARRGLGDTQYF
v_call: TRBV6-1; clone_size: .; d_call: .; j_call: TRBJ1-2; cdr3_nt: TGTGCCAGCAGCCACCCCCGGCATCCGGGGGGCTACACCTTC; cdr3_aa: CASSHPRHPGGYTF
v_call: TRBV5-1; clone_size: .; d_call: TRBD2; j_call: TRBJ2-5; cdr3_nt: TGCGCCAGCAGCTTGTGGACTAGCGGGGGGACCCAAGAGACCCAGTACTTC; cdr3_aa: CASSLWTSGGTQETQYF
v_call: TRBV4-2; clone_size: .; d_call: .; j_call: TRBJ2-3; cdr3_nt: TGTGCCAGCAGCCAGGGTGAAGCGAGGAGCACAGATACGCAGTATTTT; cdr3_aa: CASSQGEARSTDTQYF
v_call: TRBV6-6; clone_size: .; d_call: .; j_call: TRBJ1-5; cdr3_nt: TGTGCCAGCAGACGTACAGGGAATGATCAGCCCCAGCATTTT; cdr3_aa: CASRRTGNDQPQHF
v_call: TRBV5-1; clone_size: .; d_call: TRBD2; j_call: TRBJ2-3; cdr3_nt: TGCGCCAGCAGCTTGGCCTTTGGACTAGCGGGGAGAAGCACAGATACGCAGTATTTT; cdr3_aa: CASSLAFGLAGRSTDTQYF
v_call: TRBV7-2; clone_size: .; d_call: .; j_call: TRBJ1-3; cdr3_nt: TGTGCCAGCAGCAGTAGGGTAGCCGAGGGAAACACCATATATTTT; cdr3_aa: CASSSRVAEGNTIYF
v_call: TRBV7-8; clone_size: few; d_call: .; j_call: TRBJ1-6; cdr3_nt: TGTGCCAGCGGCACAGGGAGCAATTCACCCCTCCACTTT; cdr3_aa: CASGTGSNSPLHF
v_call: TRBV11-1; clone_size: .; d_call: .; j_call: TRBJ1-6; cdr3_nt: TGTGCCAGCAGCCTGAAACGGGATAATTCACCCCTCCACTTT; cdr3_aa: CASSLKRDNSPLHF
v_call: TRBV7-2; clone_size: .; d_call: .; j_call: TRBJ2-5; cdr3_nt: TGTGCCAGCAGCTCCCGGGGACAAGCCCAAGAGACCCAGTACTTC; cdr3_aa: CASSSRGQAQETQYF
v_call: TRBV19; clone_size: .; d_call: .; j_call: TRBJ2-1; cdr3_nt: TGTGCCAGTAGTATAACCACGGACAACAATGAGCAGTTCTTC; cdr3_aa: CASSITTDNNEQFF
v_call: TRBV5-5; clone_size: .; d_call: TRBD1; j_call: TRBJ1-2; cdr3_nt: TGTGCCAGCAGCATAATCCCCGGGACAGGAGGTAGTGGCTACACCTTC; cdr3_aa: CASSIIPGTGGSGYTF
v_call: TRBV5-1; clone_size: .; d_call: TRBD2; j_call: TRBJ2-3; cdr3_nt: TGCGCCAGCAGGCGGACTAGCGAGACAGATACGCAGTATTTT; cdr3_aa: CASRRTSETDTQYF
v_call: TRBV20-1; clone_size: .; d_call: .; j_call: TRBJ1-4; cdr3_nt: TGCAGTGCTAGTGTGAATGAAAAACTGTTTTTT; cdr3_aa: CSASVNEKLFF
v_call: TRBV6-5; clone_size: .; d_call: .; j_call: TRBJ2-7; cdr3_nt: TGTGCCAGCAGCGTAGGGATTTCCTACGAGCAGCACTTC; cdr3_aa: CASSVGISYEQHF
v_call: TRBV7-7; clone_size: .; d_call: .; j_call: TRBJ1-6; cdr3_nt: TGTGCTAGCAGCCCAGAGCAGGGATCACCCCTCCACTTT; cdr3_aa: CASSPEQGSPLHF
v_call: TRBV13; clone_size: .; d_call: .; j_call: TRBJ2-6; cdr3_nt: TGTGCCAGCAGCTTGGTAGGGCCCTCTGGGGCCAACGTCCTGACTTTC; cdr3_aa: CASSLVGPSGANVLTF
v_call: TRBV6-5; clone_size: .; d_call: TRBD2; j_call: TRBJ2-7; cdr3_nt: TGTGCCAGCAGTTACCTCCGGGCTAGCGGCTACGAGCAGTACTTC; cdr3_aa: CASSYLRASGYEQYF
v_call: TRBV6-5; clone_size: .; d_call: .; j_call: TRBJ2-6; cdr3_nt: TGTGCCAGCAGGACAGCTGGGGCCAACGTCCTGACTTTC; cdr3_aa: CASRTAGANVLTF
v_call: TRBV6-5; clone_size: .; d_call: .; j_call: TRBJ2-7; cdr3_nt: TGTGCCAGCAGTTACCTGGGGCAGGGCAATGTCCACGAGCAGTACTTC; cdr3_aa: CASSYLGQGNVHEQYF
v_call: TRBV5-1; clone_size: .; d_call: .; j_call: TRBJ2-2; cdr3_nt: TGCGCCAGCAGCTTGGTACCGGGCCTCGAGACCGGGGAGCTGTTTTTT; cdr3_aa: CASSLVPGLETGELFF
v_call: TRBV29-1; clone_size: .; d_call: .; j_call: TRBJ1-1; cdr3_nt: TGCAGCGTTGAAGAGGGAGCTTTCTTT; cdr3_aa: CSVEEGAFF
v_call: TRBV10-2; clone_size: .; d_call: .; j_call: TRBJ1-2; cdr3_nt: TGCGCCAGCAGTGAGGATCAGGGAACCTATGGCTACACCTTC; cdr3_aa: CASSEDQGTYGYTF
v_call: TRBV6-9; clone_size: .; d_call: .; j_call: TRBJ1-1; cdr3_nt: TGTGCCACCCGGCCCCTTGGTGACACTGAAGCTTTCTTT; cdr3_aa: CATRPLGDTEAFF
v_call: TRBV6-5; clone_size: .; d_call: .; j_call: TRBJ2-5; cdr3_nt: TGTGCCAGCAGGGAGACAGGCCGGGAGACCCAGTACTTC; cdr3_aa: CASRETGRETQYF
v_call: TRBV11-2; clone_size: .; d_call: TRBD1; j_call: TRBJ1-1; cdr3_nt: TGTGCCAGCAGCAGCAACAGGGGGCGTCCTGAAGCTTTCTTT; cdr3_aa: CASSSNRGRPEAFF
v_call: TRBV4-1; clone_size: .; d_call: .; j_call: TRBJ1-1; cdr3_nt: TGCGCCAGCAGCCCGCTAGGGGCAGGAGACACTGAAGCTTTCTTT; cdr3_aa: CASSPLGAGDTEAFF
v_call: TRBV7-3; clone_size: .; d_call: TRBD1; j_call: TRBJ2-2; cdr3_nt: TGTGCCAGCAGACGGGGACAGAGCAACGGGGAGCTGTTTTTT; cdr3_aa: CASRRGQSNGELFF
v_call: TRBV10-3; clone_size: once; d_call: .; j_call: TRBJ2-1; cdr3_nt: TGTGCCATCGGAAGAGCGGTTACAAACTCCTACAATGAGCAGTTCTTC; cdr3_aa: CAIGRAVTNSYNEQFF
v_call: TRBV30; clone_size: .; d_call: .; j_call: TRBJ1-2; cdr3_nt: TGTGCCTGGAACGTAGGGTTTAACTATGGCTACACCTTC; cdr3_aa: CAWNVGFNYGYTF
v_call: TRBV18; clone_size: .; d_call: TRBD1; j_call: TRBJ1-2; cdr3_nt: TGTGCCAGCTCACCGATGACAGGGGAACTTGTCTTCAACACCTTC; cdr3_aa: CASSPMTGELVFNTF
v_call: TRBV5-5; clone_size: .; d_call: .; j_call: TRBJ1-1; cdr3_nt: TGTGCCAGCAGCCCTCGAATGAACACTGAAGCTTTCTTT; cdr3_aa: CASSPRMNTEAFF
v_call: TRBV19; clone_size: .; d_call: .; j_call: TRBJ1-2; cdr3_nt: TGTGCCAGTAGTAGCCAGGGCTATGGCTACACCTTC; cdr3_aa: CASSSQGYGYTF
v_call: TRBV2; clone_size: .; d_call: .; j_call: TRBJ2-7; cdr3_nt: TGTGCCAGCGAGAGAGACGCGGGCTCCTACGAGCAGTACTTC; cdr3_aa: CASERDAGSYEQYF
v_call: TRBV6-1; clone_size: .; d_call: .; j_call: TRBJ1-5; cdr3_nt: TGTGCCAGCAGTGAAGCGACAGTGGACAATCAGCCCCAGCATTTT; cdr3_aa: CASSEATVDNQPQHF
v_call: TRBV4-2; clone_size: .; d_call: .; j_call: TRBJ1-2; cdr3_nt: TGTGCCAGCAGCCAAGAGTCGACGATTAACTATGGCTACACCTTC; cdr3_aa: CASSQESTINYGYTF
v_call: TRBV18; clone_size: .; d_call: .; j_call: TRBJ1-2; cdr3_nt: TGTGCCAGCTCACCATCCCCCGGGGGAGAATTTGGCTACACCTTC; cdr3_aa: CASSPSPGGEFGYTF
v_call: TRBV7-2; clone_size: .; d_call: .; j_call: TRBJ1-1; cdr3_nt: TGTGCCAGCAGCTTATTAATTGACGGGAACACTGAAGCTTTCTTT; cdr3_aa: CASSLLIDGNTEAFF
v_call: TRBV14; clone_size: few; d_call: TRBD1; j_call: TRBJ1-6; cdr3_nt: TGTGCCAGCAGCCAATACGACAGGGCTTCACCCCTCCACTTT; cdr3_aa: CASSQYDRASPLHF
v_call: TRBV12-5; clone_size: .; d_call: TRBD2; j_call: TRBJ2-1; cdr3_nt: TGTGCTAGTGGCCCTCCCGTCCTGGCGGGGGGTTTTAACAATGAGCAGTTCTTC; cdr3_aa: CASGPPVLAGGFNNEQFF
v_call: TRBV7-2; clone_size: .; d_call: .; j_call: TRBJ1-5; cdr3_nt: TGTGCCAGCAGCTTGTCTAGTGGAGGCAATCAGCCCCAGCATTTT; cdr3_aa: CASSLSSGGNQPQHF
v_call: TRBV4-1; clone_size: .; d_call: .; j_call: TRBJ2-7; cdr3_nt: TGCGCCAGCAGCCACCCCTTAGGGTACGAGCAGTACTTC; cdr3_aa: CASSHPLGYEQYF
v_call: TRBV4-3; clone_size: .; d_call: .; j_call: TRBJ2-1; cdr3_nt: TGCGCCAGCAGCCAAGGTAGCCCGAACCTTAATGAGCAGTTCTTC; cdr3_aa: CASSQGSPNLNEQFF
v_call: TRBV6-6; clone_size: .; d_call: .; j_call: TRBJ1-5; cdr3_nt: TGTGCCAGCAGTAGGGGGGAGTATAGCAATCAGCCCCAGCATTTT; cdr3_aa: CASSRGEYSNQPQHF
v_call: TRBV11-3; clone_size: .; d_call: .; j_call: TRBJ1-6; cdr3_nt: TGTGCCAGCAGCTTAGGTGGGCAGGGCCGGCGCTCCTATAATTCACCCCTCCACTTT; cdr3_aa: CASSLGGQGRRSYNSPLHF
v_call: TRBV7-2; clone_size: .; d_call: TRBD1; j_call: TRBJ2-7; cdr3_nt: TGTGCCAGCAGCTTAGCTTCGAGGGGGCACGAGCAGTACTTC; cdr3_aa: CASSLASRGHEQYF
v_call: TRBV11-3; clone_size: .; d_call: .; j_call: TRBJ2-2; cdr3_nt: TGTGCCAGCAGCCCCTACACCGGGGAGCTGTTTTTT; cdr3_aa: CASSPYTGELFF
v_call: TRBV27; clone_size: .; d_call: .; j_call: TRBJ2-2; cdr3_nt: TGTGCCAGCAGTGTGACGCTCGGGGACACCGGGGAGCTGTTTTTT; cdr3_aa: CASSVTLGDTGELFF
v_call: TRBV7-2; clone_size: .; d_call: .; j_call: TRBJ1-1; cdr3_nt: TGTGCCAGCAGCTCCGGGACCCCGTATACTGAAGCTTTCTTT; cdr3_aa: CASSSGTPYTEAFF
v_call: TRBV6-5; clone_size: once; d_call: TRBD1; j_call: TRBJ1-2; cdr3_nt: TGTGCCAGCAGAAACAGGGGATCTAACTATGGCTACACCTTC; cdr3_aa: CASRNRGSNYGYTF
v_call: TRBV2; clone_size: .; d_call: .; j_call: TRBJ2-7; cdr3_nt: TGTGCCAGCCGGACGGATGCCTACGAGCAGTACTTC; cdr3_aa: CASRTDAYEQYF
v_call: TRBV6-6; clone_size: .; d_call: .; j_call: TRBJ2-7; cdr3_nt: TGTGCCAGCAGCCCCGCCCCCGGGACGGCATCCTACGAGCAGTACTTC; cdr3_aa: CASSPAPGTASYEQYF
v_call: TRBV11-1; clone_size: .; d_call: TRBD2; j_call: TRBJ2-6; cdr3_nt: TGTGCCAGCAGCCCTGTAGCGGGGACGGCCAACGTCCTGACTTTC; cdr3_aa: CASSPVAGTANVLTF
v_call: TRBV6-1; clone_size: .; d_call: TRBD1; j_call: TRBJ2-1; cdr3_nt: TGTGCCAGCAGTGCCCTCCGGGACAGTGCCTACAATGAGCAGTTCTTC; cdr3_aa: CASSALRDSAYNEQFF
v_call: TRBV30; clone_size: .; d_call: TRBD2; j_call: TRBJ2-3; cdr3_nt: TGTGCCTGGAGTACCTTACAGATACAACTAGCGGGGGGGCCTTCAGATACGCAGTATTTT; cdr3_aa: CAWSTLQIQLAGGPSDTQYF
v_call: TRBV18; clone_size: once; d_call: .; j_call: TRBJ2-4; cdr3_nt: TGTGCCAGCTCACCCCAGGTCGGGACCAAAAACATTCAGTACTTC; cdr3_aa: CASSPQVGTKNIQYF
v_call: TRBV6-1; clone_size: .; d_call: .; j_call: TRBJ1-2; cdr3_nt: TGTGCCACCATAATTGACCCCCAGGGGCCCTATGGCTACACCTTC; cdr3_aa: CATIIDPQGPYGYTF
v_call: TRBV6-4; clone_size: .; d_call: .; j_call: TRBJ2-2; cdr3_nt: TGTGCCAGCAGTGAACAACAAAACACCGGGGAGCTGTTTTTT; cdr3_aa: CASSEQQNTGELFF
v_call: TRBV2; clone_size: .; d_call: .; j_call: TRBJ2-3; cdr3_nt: TGTGCCAGCAGCGTCCTGGGTGGGAGCACAGATACGCAGTATTTT; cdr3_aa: CASSVLGGSTDTQYF
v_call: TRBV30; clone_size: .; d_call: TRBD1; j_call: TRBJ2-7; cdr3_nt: TGTGCCTGGAGGACAGGGAATAGTAATTTGTACGAGCAGTACTTC; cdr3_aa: CAWRTGNSNLYEQYF